The 20 T cell receptor beta chains in this list originate from one sample, sequenced in a study of blood T cell repertoires in COVID-19. This table comes from immunoSEQ multiplex PCR, and its TCRdb copy is limited to in-frame clones, with some not included. Here the sample spans 250,000 or so clones, around 87% being singletons. Sequencing was carried out using peripheral blood. These receptors came from an older woman with active or convalescent COVID-19.

The chain carries TRBV7-3 and TRBJ2-7; 7 bases are a match to TRBD1. The length of the CDR3 is 17 residues. After removal of 2 bases from V and 2 bases from J, the junction contained 12 bases not matched to a gene. The V gene's germline CDR1 is SGHTA and CDR2 FQGTGA. The chain's CDR3 is CASSLWSQVTGPYEQYF. Written as DNA, the CDR3 is TGTGCCAGCAGCTTATGGTCGCAGGTGACAGGGCCCTACGAGCAGTACTTC.

The J gene is TRBJ1-6, the V gene TRBV7-9; no clear D gene. Germline assignment: CDR1 SEHNR and CDR2 FQNEAQ (reference sequence). Between the trimmed V and J ends, which lost 1 base and 2 bases, there was a span of 6 bases. The CDR3 is 15 residues long. CDR3 nucleotide sequence: TGTGCCAGCAGCTTAGGCGGGGCCTATAATTCACCCCTCCACTTT. Protein sequence: CASSLGGAYNSPLHF.

The CDR3 DNA reads TGCGCCAGCAGCTTGGCGGGGAGCTCCTATAATTCACCCCTCCACTTT. This sequence encodes CASSLAGSSYNSPLHF. The rearrangement links TRBV5-1 to TRBJ1-6; D not certain. Germline lookup yields CDR1 SGHRS and CDR2 YFSETQ. The CDR3 has 16 amino acids. V lost 0 bases to trimming and J lost 0 bases, with 7 bases between them.

This clone appeared a single time. V is TRBV6-5 and J is TRBJ1-1; weak D call: TRBD1 (5 bases). V lost 8 bases to trimming and J lost 8 bases, with 21 bases between them. CDR3 length: 14 residues. Germline V CDR1 and CDR2: MNHEY, SVGAGI. The DNA for the CDR3 is TGTGCCAGCCCTACCCGGGACGGGACTGAAGAAGCTTTCTTT. Translation: CASPTRDGTEEAFF.

Worth noting for this clone: Different DNA sequences within this sample yield the same CDR3. The J gene is TRBJ1-1, the V gene TRBV5-1; D is unresolved. In germline, CDR1 is SGHRS, CDR2 YFSETQ. V lost 0 bases and J 1 base, leaving 4 bases between the germline ends. The CDR3 contains 13 residues. The CDR3 sequence is CASSLAGNTEAFF. Written as DNA, the CDR3 is TGCGCCAGCAGCTTGGCGGGGAACACTGAAGCTTTCTTT.

This clone was observed once. This sequence joins TRBV7-2 and TRBJ2-4, with 7 bases matching TRBD1. Per the germline V gene, CDR1 is SGHTA and CDR2 is FQGNSA. V lost 6 bases to trimming and J lost 5 bases; unmatched junction nucleotides: 10. This CDR3 has 15 residues. The CDR3 loop reads CASRPLDRVENIQYF. The CDR3 region has the DNA TGTGCCAGCAGGCCACTAGACAGGGTCGAAAACATTCAGTACTTC.

V usage is TRBV19 and J usage is TRBJ1-2, with D maybe TRBD1 (6 bases). Trimming took off 2 bases at V and 5 bases at J, with 6 bases between the two ends. The CDR3 consists of 12 residues. Germline-derived CDR1 and CDR2 are LNHDA and SQIVND (reference sequence). CDR3 coding DNA: TGTGCCAGTAGTATAACAGGGTATGGCTACACCTTC. Its protein is CASSITGYGYTF.

The V and J genes are TRBV19 and TRBJ2-7; the D gene is possibly TRBD2 (6 bases). From germline, CDR1 is LNHDA and CDR2 SQIVND (reference sequence). The CDR3 sequence is 16 residues long. V shed 0 bases and J shed 2 bases, with 14 bases lying between them. CDR3 in amino acids: CASSIDTRRTTYEQYF. The CDR3 bases are TGTGCCAGTAGTATAGATACGAGACGGACTACCTACGAGCAGTACTTC.

The chain has TRBV29-1 and TRBJ1-5, with 8 nucleotides matching TRBD1. V dropped 3 bases and J dropped 9; count of bases not matched to a gene: 4. The CDR3 consists of 12 residues. Per the germline V gene, CDR1 is SQVTM and CDR2 is ANQGSEA. The CDR3 nucleotides read TGCAGCGTTGATACAGGGGGTGGGCCCCAGCATTTT. Amino acids: CSVDTGGGPQHF.

This chain connects TRBV11-2 to TRBJ2-5; unclear D gene. Germline V gene sequence: CDR1 SGHAT, CDR2 FQNNGV. V dropped 3 bases and J dropped 4 bases, with 6 bases sitting between them. The CDR3 extends over 12 amino acids. DNA of the CDR3: TGTGCCAGCAGCTTGTCAGGAGAGACCCAGTACTTC. Amino acids: CASSLSGETQYF.

The chain uses TRBV25-1 and TRBJ1-2; D not resolved. V was shortened by 7 bases and J by 5 bases, with 14 bases between the two germline ends. Germline CDR1 and CDR2: MGHDK and SYGVNS. This CDR3 region has 13 residues. The CDR3 loop is CASKSGGRYGYTF. The CDR3 DNA follows: TGTGCCAGCAAGTCTGGAGGGCGGTATGGCTACACCTTC.

This chain uses TRBV10-2 with TRBJ2-3, with TRBD2 matching 13 bases. The trim removed 4 bases at V and 4 bases at J, leaving 8 bases unmatched. Germline CDR1 WSHSY, CDR2 SAAADI. The CDR3 contains 17 residues. This CDR3 reads CASSVTSGGAGSDTQYF. CDR3 coding DNA: TGCGCCAGCAGTGTAACTAGCGGGGGGGCAGGGTCAGATACGCAGTATTTT.

The CDR3 DNA follows: TGTGCCAGCAGCTTAGGGGCTGCTGGCACAGATACGCAGTATTTT. Encoded protein: CASSLGAAGTDTQYF. The rearrangement links TRBV6-5 to TRBJ2-3, with a weak D call TRBD1 (5 bases). This CDR3 region has 15 residues. Trimming took 6 bases from V and 1 from J, leaving 14 bases between them. The germline CDR1 and CDR2 sequences are MNHEY and SVGAGI.

The genes are TRBV4-1 and TRBJ1-2, with unresolved D. The CDR3 has 12 amino acids. Trimming pared 0 bases from V and 5 bases from J, leaving 4 bases between. The germline V gene has CDR1 MGHRA and CDR2 YSYEKL. As DNA, the CDR3 is TGCGCCAGCAGCCAAGACCGGTATGGCTACACCTTC. Protein sequence: CASSQDRYGYTF.

This clone came up a few times. The genes are TRBV5-1 and TRBJ1-2; 9 bases line up with TRBD1. This CDR3 is 16 amino acids long. The ends lost 4 bases at V and 7 bases at J; junction bases unmatched: 14. The germline V gene has CDR1 SGHRS and CDR2 YFSETQ. CDR3 sequence: CASSPGQGGGFGGYTF. In DNA form, the CDR3 reads TGCGCCAGCAGCCCGGGACAGGGAGGAGGGTTTGGTGGCTACACCTTC.

The gene calls are TRBV20-1 and TRBJ2-1; D is uncertain. Germline CDR1 and CDR2: DFQATT and SNEGSKA (reference sequence). V lost 5 bases and J lost 6, with 5 bases in between. The CDR3 sequence is 10 residues long. Here the CDR3 reads CSAPSNEQFF. CDR3 DNA sequence: TGCAGTGCTCCTTCCAATGAGCAGTTCTTC.

This sequence joins TRBV7-3 and TRBJ2-7; D possibly corresponds to TRBD1 (5 bases). The CDR3 consists of 13 residues. Germline V gives CDR1 SGHTA, CDR2 FQGTGA. With 1 base removed from V and 6 bases from J, the gap between germline ends came to 10 bases. CDR3 in DNA: TGTGCCAGCAGCTTAAAACCAGGGTCCGAGCAGTACTTC. Protein sequence: CASSLKPGSEQYF.

The gene calls are TRBV6-5 and TRBJ2-1; 9 bases are shared with TRBD2. The V gene end was trimmed by 8 bases and the J gene end by 5 bases; junction bases not matched to a gene: 10. From germline, CDR1 is MNHEY and CDR2 SVGAGI. The CDR3 length is 15 residues. The CDR3 coding sequence is TGTGCCAGCCTCCTTACCGGGACTAGCAACAATGAGCAGTTCTTC. Its translation: CASLLTGTSNNEQFF.

This clone is a singleton in its sample. J is TRBJ2-5 and V is TRBV6-5; maybe TRBD2 (5 bases). In germline, CDR1 is MNHEY, CDR2 SVGAGI. The V and J ends lost 2 bases and 2 bases respectively, with 9 bases between them. There are 14 residues in the CDR3. In nucleotides, the CDR3 is TGTGCCAGCAGTTACGGAAGACTACAAGAGACCCAGTACTTC. Its translation is CASSYGRLQETQYF.

This clone was seen a single time. The gene calls are TRBV9 and TRBJ2-7; possibly TRBD1 for D (5 bases). Germline loops: CDR1 SGDLS, CDR2 YYNGEE. This CDR3 spans 15 amino acids. V gave up 0 bases and J gave up 5 bases, with 15 bases separating them. CDR3 amino acids: CASSVGSTEVHEQYF. In DNA, the CDR3 is TGTGCCAGCAGCGTAGGTTCGACAGAGGTACACGAGCAGTACTTC.